Listed below are T cell receptor beta chains from one sample, sequenced in a study of T cells after yellow fever vaccination. One entry per CDR3 protein results from TCRdb running MiXCR on the 5' RACE reads. The sample lists some 120,000 distinct CDR3 sequences; approximately 7% were seen once. The sample was CD4+ T cells sorted from PBMCs, taken around 10 days after the first yellow fever vaccination. These receptors were collected from a man between 18 and 35 years old who received the YFV17D yellow fever vaccine. The CDR3 runs from the conserved cysteine through the conserved F or W. A D gene is named only where the DNA matches it firmly. Not every row has a clone size; where given, it reads once, few, many or a size class.

NA	TRBJ2-4	many	TRBV5-1	TGCGCCAGCAGCGTGGACCCGGCCAAAAACATTCAGTACTTC	CASSVDPAKNIQYF
NA	TRBJ1-3	many	TRBV11-1	TGTGCCAGCACCAAGCTTCTCACAGCAAAAGGGGTTTCCGGAAACACCATATATTTT	CASTKLLTAKGVSGNTIYF
NA	TRBJ1-2	many	TRBV11-2	TGTGCCAGCAGCTCTTTATCCGACAGAACTAACTATGGCTACACCTTC	CASSSLSDRTNYGYTF
TRBD2	TRBJ2-5	many	TRBV5-6	TGTGCCAGCAGCTCCGAAAAACGACTAGCGGGCTGGGAGACCCAGTACTTC	CASSSEKRLAGWETQYF
TRBD1	TRBJ1-2	few	TRBV7-2	TGTGCCAGCAGTCCAGGGGGGGTATCTCGTGGCTACACCTTC	CASSPGGVSRGYTF
NA	TRBJ2-3	many	TRBV19	TGTGCCAGTAGCCTCACGGGACATTCCACAGATACGCAGTATTTT	CASSLTGHSTDTQYF
NA	TRBJ2-4	many	TRBV5-1	TGCGCCAGCAGCTTGGCCACGACCGGGGAGGTTCAGTACTTC	CASSLATTGEVQYF
TRBD2	TRBJ2-1	many	TRBV20-1	TGCAGTGCTCCGCGGAGTAGCGGGATCAATGAGCAGTTCTTC	CSAPRSSGINEQFF
NA	TRBJ2-3	many	TRBV7-2	TGTGCCAGCAGCTTACGTCCGGAAAGCACAGATACGCAGTATTTT	CASSLRPESTDTQYF
NA	TRBJ2-1	many	TRBV5-1	TGCGCCAGCAGCTCGACTGACTTCGTGAGCTCCTACAATGAGCAGTTCTTC	CASSSTDFVSSYNEQFF
NA	TRBJ2-6	many	TRBV7-2	TGTGCCAGCAGCTTAGCGCTCGGAGCCTCTGGGGCCAACGTCCTGACTTTC	CASSLALGASGANVLTF
TRBD2	TRBJ2-3	many	TRBV12-3/TRBV12-4	TGTGCCAGCAGTTTCATCCGGGGGGCAGATACGCAGTATTTT	CASSFIRGADTQYF
NA	TRBJ2-1	NA	TRBV30	TGTGCCTGCCAAACCTACAATGAGCAGTTCTTC	CACQTYNEQFF
NA	TRBJ2-3	many	TRBV7-9	TGTGCCAGCAGCTTAATGGGGGGCACAGATACGCAGTATTTT	CASSLMGGTDTQYF
NA	TRBJ2-3	many	TRBV9	TGTGCCAGCAGCGTAGGTCCGGGCCAGAGCACAGATACGCAGTATTTT	CASSVGPGQSTDTQYF
NA	TRBJ2-5	many	TRBV5-1	TGCGCCAGCAGCTTGGAGGCCGCTCAAGAGACCCAGTACTTC	CASSLEAAQETQYF
TRBD1	TRBJ2-1	many	TRBV20-1	TGCAGTGCCCCAGCGGGACAGGGGGCGTATGAGCAGTTCTTC	CSAPAGQGAYEQFF
NA	TRBJ2-3	many	TRBV5-1	TGCGCCAGCAGCGGGCTGGCGGGGGCCCCTTATTTT	CASSGLAGAPYF
NA	TRBJ1-1	NA	TRBV29-1	TGCAGCGTTGCCAGGATGCGGAACACTGAAGCTTTCTTT	CSVARMRNTEAFF
TRBD1	TRBJ2-5	many	TRBV5-1	TGCGCCAGCAGCTATAAGTTGGCAGGGGGAGAGACCCAGTACTTC	CASSYKLAGGETQYF
NA	TRBJ1-1	many	TRBV10-3	TGTGCCATCAGAACCCTGACAAAGGCAGGGCGCGGCACTGAAGCTTTCTTT	CAIRTLTKAGRGTEAFF
NA	TRBJ2-2	NA	TRBV6-2/TRBV6-3	TGTGCCAGCAGTTACGACACCAAGAACACCGGGGAGCTGTTTTTT	CASSYDTKNTGELFF
NA	TRBJ1-4	many	TRBV5-1	TGCGCCAGCAGGGGGTCAACTAATGAAAAACTGTTTTTT	CASRGSTNEKLFF
NA	TRBJ2-1	many	TRBV2	TGTGCCAGCAGTGAGGGGATTGGCAATGAGCAGTTCTTC	CASSEGIGNEQFF
TRBD1	TRBJ1-1	many	TRBV7-2	TGTGCCAGCAGCTTCGAGGGGGCGTCCCGCGCTTTCTTT	CASSFEGASRAFF
NA	TRBJ1-2	many	TRBV12-3/TRBV12-4	TGTGCCAGCAGTCCAGGGACAAACCCTGGCTACACCTTC	CASSPGTNPGYTF
NA	TRBJ2-3	NA	TRBV20-1	TGCTGCGTCTGGGGCCGGGCTCTGGGTACAGATACGCAGTATTTT	CCVWGRALGTDTQYF
TRBD1	TRBJ2-1	many	TRBV7-2	TGTGCCAGCAGCCAGGACAGGAGAGTATGGAATGAGCAGTTCTTC	CASSQDRRVWNEQFF
NA	TRBJ2-1	many	TRBV7-2	TGTGCCAGCAGCCCACCGGGCAGGAGGGACAATGAGCAGTTCTTC	CASSPPGRRDNEQFF